Below are 15 T cell receptor beta chains sequenced from a single sample in a study of T cell responses to AZD1222 COVID-19 vaccine (dated by TCRdb to the early 2020s). Receptor amplification or capture employed the immunoSEQ multiplex PCR assay. Imported from immuneACCESS, the table was reduced by TCRdb to in-frame sequences with V and J called. These copies leave out some clones; in studies compared against another copy, an unresolved V gene accounts for under half, and the cause of the remainder is not known. This sample comprises tens of thousands of clones, more than 85% of them detected only once. The biggest ten clones account for under 35% of the sample. The sample's time point, from its label and the paper: about 28 days (+/-7) after the second vaccine dose. The sample here was peripheral blood, taken 28 days after the second AZD1222 dose. The receptors here all came from an adult who received the AZD1222 COVID-19 vaccine.

This rearrangement joins TRBV7-6 to TRBJ2-5; 9 bases align to TRBD1. Germline values: CDR1 SGHVS, CDR2 FNYEAQ. The CDR3 has 14 residues. The trim removed 6 bases at V and 5 bases at J, leaving 7 bases unmatched. The CDR3 loop is CASSQDRGLETQYF. The CDR3 nucleotides are TGTGCCAGCAGTCAAGACAGGGGGTTGGAGACCCAGTACTTC.

The rearrangement uses TRBV6-6 and TRBJ2-1, with D possibly matching TRBD1 (5 bases). The CDR3 has 15 amino acids. Germline V CDR1 and CDR2: MNHNY, SVGAGI (reference sequence). The ends were cut back, 6 bases at V and 6 bases at J, with 18 bases in the middle. The CDR3 DNA reads as TGTGCCAGCAGAAAGGGGCAGGGTCTAGGCAATGAGCAGTTCTTC. Translation gives CASRKGQGLGNEQFF.

The rearrangement links TRBV7-2 to TRBJ1-1; D unresolved. V lost 4 bases and J 4 bases, leaving 10 bases between the germline ends. The CDR3 runs 13 residues. Germline assignment: CDR1 SGHTA and CDR2 FQGNSA. As DNA, the CDR3 is TGTGCCAGCAGCTCTAACGGAGCCACTGAAGCTTTCTTT. The encoded protein is CASSSNGATEAFF. Full variable domain (remainder filled in from reference TRBV7-2 and TRBJ1-1): GAGVSQSPSNKVTEKGKDVELRCDPISGHTALYWYRQSLGQGLEFLIYFQGNSAPDKSGLPSDRFSAERTGGSVSTLTIQRTQQEDSAVYLCASSSNGATEAFFGQGTRLTVV.

CDR3 sequence reads: CAISRTGVNQPQHF. In nucleotides, the CDR3 is TGTGCCATCTCCCGGACAGGGGTTAATCAGCCCCAGCATTTT. The V gene is TRBV10-3, the J gene TRBJ1-5, with 9 positions matching TRBD1. Trimming cost V 8 bases and J 4 bases; bases outside gene matches: 6. Germline assignment: CDR1 ENHRY and CDR2 SYGVKD. The CDR3 length is 14 residues.

The chain employs TRBV25-1 and TRBJ2-7; TRBD2 agrees at 10 bases. The CDR3 is 16 residues long. From germline, CDR1 is MGHDK and CDR2 SYGVNS. J lost 3 bases, V lost 1 base, and 6 bases had no gene match. CDR3 nucleotide sequence: TGTGCCAGCAGTGAATCAGGAGGACTAGCGGACTACGAGCAGTACTTC. Protein sequence: CASSESGGLADYEQYF.

This clone was found a few times. J is TRBJ1-5 and V is TRBV27; D remains unclear. Trimming cost V 2 bases and J 0 bases, with 5 bases left between them. CDR1 MNHEY and CDR2 SMNVEV come from the germline V gene (reference sequence). The CDR3 has 14 residues. The CDR3 sequence is CASSLGDSNQPQHF. The CDR3, as DNA: TGTGCCAGCAGTTTAGGGGATAGCAATCAGCCCCAGCATTTT.

The chain links TRBV4-1 to TRBJ1-4; 9 bases match TRBD1. Unmatched junction bases numbered 3, after V lost 6 bases and J lost 7 bases. The CDR3 has 13 amino acids. In germline, CDR1 is MGHRA, CDR2 YSYEKL. The DNA of the CDR3 is TGCGCCAGCAGTTTGACAGGGGGTGAAAAACTGTTTTTT. Translating it yields CASSLTGGEKLFF.

The chain carries TRBV6-5 and TRBJ2-1; the D is unclear. Germline V lookup: CDR1 MNHEY, CDR2 SVGAGI. Trimming removed 5 bases at V and 0 bases at J, with 8 bases between. CDR3 length: 14 amino acids. The CDR3 spells CASSHGYSYNEQFF. The CDR3 DNA sequence: TGTGCCAGCAGTCATGGTTACTCCTACAATGAGCAGTTCTTC.

This chain links TRBV6-6 with TRBJ1-1; a possible D gene is TRBD1 (5 bases). CDR1 is MNHNY and CDR2 is SVGAGI in the germline V gene (reference sequence). The CDR3 contains 16 residues. Trimming took off 2 bases at V and 1 base at J, with 14 bases between the two ends. The CDR3 here is CASSYGVGRANTEAFF. CDR3 coding DNA: TGTGCCAGCAGTTACGGGGTGGGCAGGGCGAACACTGAAGCTTTCTTT.

The rearrangement links TRBV6-5 to TRBJ1-5; no firm D call. Trimming shortened V by 0 bases and J by 3 bases, and 9 bases separated the two germline ends. CDR3 length equals 15 residues. CDR1 is MNHEY and CDR2 is SVGAGI in the germline V gene. CDR3 sequence reads: CASSYSEPINQPQHF. In DNA, the CDR3 is TGTGCCAGCAGTTACTCCGAACCGATCAATCAGCCCCAGCATTTT.

The genes are TRBV5-1 and TRBJ2-1; either TRBD1 or TRBD2 may supply D (5 bases each). The germline V gene encodes CDR1 SGHRS and CDR2 YFSETQ. The CDR3 is 13 amino acids. V lost 4 bases, J lost 7 bases, and 12 bases lay in between. In DNA form, the CDR3 reads TGCGCCAGCAGCCACGGGGCCTTAAATGAGCAGTTCTTC. Encoded protein: CASSHGALNEQFF.

V is TRBV10-3 and J is TRBJ1-2, with TRBD1 matching over 8 bases. The V and J ends lost 8 bases and 0 bases, in that order; junction bases with no gene match: 8. Germline V gene lookup returns CDR1 ENHRY and CDR2 SYGVKD. The CDR3 has 15 amino acids. The CDR3 DNA follows: TGTGCCATCGACGGGACAGGAGAGACTAACTATGGCTACACCTTC. This translates into CAIDGTGETNYGYTF.

This clone was observed a few times. The V call is TRBV6-2 or TRBV6-3, the J call TRBJ1-2; TRBD1 matches 8 bases. Germline V gene lookup returns CDR1 MNHEY and CDR2 SVGEGT. Trimming cost V 5 bases and J 4 bases; bases outside gene matches: 6. The CDR3 spans 14 residues. CDR3: CASSPPGQAYGYTF. As DNA, the CDR3 is TGTGCCAGCAGTCCCCCGGGACAGGCCTATGGCTACACCTTC.

This rearrangement joins TRBV28 to TRBJ1-3; a weak D match, TRBD1 (6 bases). V lost 5 bases and J 4 bases, leaving 15 bases between the germline ends. The CDR3 sequence is 15 residues long. Looked up from germline, CDR1 is MDHEN and CDR2 is SYDVKM. The chain's CDR3 is CASSLRGGLGNTIYF. For the CDR3, the DNA is TGTGCCAGCAGTCTCCGGGGGGGGCTCGGAAACACCATATATTTT.

This clone was seen a few times. The chain carries TRBV19 and TRBJ2-3; no firm D call. The V gene's germline CDR1 is LNHDA and CDR2 SQIVND (reference sequence). CDR3 length equals 14 residues. The V end lost 10 bases, the J end lost 8 bases, and 22 bases lay between the germline ends. The DNA for the CDR3 is TGTGCCACCTCTTCCTCTTCTCAGGACGGTACGCAGTATTTT. Protein product: CATSSSSQDGTQYF.